What follows are 10 T cell receptor beta chains derived from one specimen sequenced in a study of T-cell reconstitution after alpha-beta-depleted transplantation in children. Points from the study as a whole: At the one-year point after transplant, T-cell counts and TCRbeta diversity were found to come mostly from T cells that had been newly produced.

Molecular barcoding with unique molecular identifiers was used for the TCRbeta library. TCRdb re-analysed the PCR reads in MiXCR, keeping a single row per CDR3 protein. The table has around 300,000 distinct CDR3 sequences, roughly 8.2% seen once. What these receptors recognize is not known. The specimen was peripheral blood, collected 360 days after TCRalphabeta/CD19-depleted stem cell transplant. All receptors derive from a female patient between 2 and 10 years old who had a stem cell transplant for Fanconi anemia, so the T cells may come from the graft donor.

The chain employs TRBV20-1 and TRBJ2-7; D may match TRBD1 or TRBD2 (6 bases each). The germline V gene encodes CDR1 DFQATT and CDR2 SNEGSKA (reference sequence). The CDR3 runs 15 residues. Between the trimmed V and J ends, which lost 2 bases and 0 bases, there was a span of 14 bases. CDR3 nucleotides: TGCAGTGCTAGAAGGGGGGCAGATAGCTCCTACGAGCAGTACTTC. Its protein product is CSARRGADSSYEQYF.

The gene calls are TRBV4-2 and TRBJ1-2, with 8 bases lining up with TRBD1. CDR1 and CDR2 from the germline V gene are LGHNA and YNFKEQ. The J segment lost 3 bases and the V segment lost 1 base, leaving 1 base of the junction unmatched. The CDR3 has 14 residues. CDR3 DNA sequence: TGTGCCAGCAGCCAAGGACAGGGGTACTATGGCTACACCTTC. Translation: CASSQGQGYYGYTF.

This clonotype appeared a few times. The chain has TRBV18 and TRBJ2-7, with TRBD2 matching over 8 bases. CDR3 size: 15 residues. The germline CDR1 and CDR2 sequences are KGHSH and LQKENI. V lost 3 bases to trimming and J lost 6 bases; unmatched junction nucleotides: 10. CDR3: CASSPVMSGGSEQYF. The CDR3 coding sequence is TGTGCCAGCTCACCGGTAATGAGCGGGGGATCCGAGCAGTACTTC.

This clonotype was recorded at least ten times. V gene TRBV5-1 combines with J gene TRBJ2-3, with no clear D. The CDR3 totals 11 residues. V shed 5 bases and J shed 5 bases, with 6 bases lying between them. The germline V gene encodes CDR1 SGHRS and CDR2 YFSETQ. In DNA form, the CDR3 reads TGCGCCAGCAGAAGGGAAGATACGCAGTATTTT. This encodes CASRREDTQYF.

This clonotype was counted many times. The chain employs TRBV18 and TRBJ2-7; D is unclear. This CDR3 is 13 amino acids long. Germline CDR1 KGHSH, CDR2 LQKENI. V lost 3 bases and J 5 bases, leaving 11 bases between the germline ends. CDR3 coding DNA: TGTGCCAGCTCACCCCTCGGTCGTGACGAGCAGTACGTC. Translated: CASSPLGRDEQYV.

This clonotype was detected many times. The chain recombines TRBV27 with TRBJ1-6; 9 positions match TRBD1. Germline loops: CDR1 MNHEY, CDR2 SMNVEV (reference sequence). The CDR3 is 13 residues long. The V gene end was trimmed by 6 bases and the J gene end by 8 bases; junction bases not matched to a gene: 2. The CDR3 DNA is TGTGCCAGCAGAACAGGGGGCGATTCACCCCTCCACTTT. Its protein is CASRTGGDSPLHF.

This clonotype was counted many times. The gene calls are TRBV4-2 and TRBJ2-7; TRBD2 might be the D (6 bases). The CDR3 sequence is 14 residues long. Looked up from germline, CDR1 is LGHNA and CDR2 is YNFKEQ. Trimming removed 4 bases from V and 2 bases from J, with 12 bases in between. The CDR3 sequence: CASSPRGGTYEQYF. The CDR3 DNA is TGTGCCAGCAGCCCTCGGGGAGGAACCTACGAGCAGTACTTC.

In this sample, this clonotype turned up many times. The chain is built from TRBV12-3 or TRBV12-4 and TRBJ1-1; D is perhaps TRBD1 (6 bases). CDR3 size: 12 residues. V was shortened by 3 bases and J by 11 bases, with 13 bases between the two germline ends. CDR3 in DNA: TGTGCCAGCAGTTTGATCAGGGGCGAGGCTTTCTTT. Translated, it gives CASSLIRGEAFF.

The chain is built from TRBV4-2 and TRBJ1-4; 8 bases match TRBD1. The CDR3 is made up of 14 amino acids. V was clipped by 2 bases and J by 10 bases; unmatched bases: 6. CDR1 is LGHNA, CDR2 YNFKEQ, per germline. The CDR3 here is CASSQQGADRKLFF. CDR3 DNA: TGTGCCAGCAGCCAACAGGGGGCTGATAGAAAACTGTTTTTT.

This chain joins TRBV7-8 and TRBJ1-1; D perhaps matches TRBD1 (6 bases). Trimming stripped 5 bases from V and 9 bases from J, with 25 bases between. The CDR3 is 16 residues long. CDR1 SGHVS and CDR2 FQNEAQ come from the germline V gene. This CDR3 reads CASSPNRNRAGAQAFF. The CDR3 nucleotides read TGTGCCAGCAGCCCGAACCGAAACAGGGCCGGGGCGCAAGCTTTCTTT.